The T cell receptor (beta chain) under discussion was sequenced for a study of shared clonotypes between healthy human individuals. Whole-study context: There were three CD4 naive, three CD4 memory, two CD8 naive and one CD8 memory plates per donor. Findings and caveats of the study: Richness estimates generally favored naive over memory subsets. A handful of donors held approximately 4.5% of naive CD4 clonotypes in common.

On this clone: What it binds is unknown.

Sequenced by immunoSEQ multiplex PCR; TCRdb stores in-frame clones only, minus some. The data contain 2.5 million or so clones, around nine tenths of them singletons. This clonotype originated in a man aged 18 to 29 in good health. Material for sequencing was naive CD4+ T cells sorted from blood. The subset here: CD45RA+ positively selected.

This chain's CDR3 is CASRGQGGTGELFF. CDR3 sequence (DNA): TGTGCCAGCCGAGGACAGGGCGGCACCGGGGAGCTGTTTTTT. The chain links TRBV7-9 to TRBJ2-2; 8 nucleotides line up with TRBD1. Trimming removed 8 bases from V and 4 bases from J; junction bases left unmatched: 6. Looked up from germline, CDR1 is SEHNR and CDR2 is FQNEAQ (reference sequence). This CDR3 has 14 amino acids.